The 25 T cell receptor beta chains in this list originate from one sample, sequenced in a study of T cells in Graves' hyperthyroidism and ophthalmopathy. Using RNA transcripts as the source, TCR beta CDR3 regions were amplified. First-round RT-PCR of the TCR CDR3 relied on the HTBI primer set. TCRdb itself ran the multiplex PCR reads through MiXCR, one entry per CDR3 protein. The table shows some 580,000 distinct CDR3 sequences, with approximately 15% occurring only once. Sequenced: blood. These receptors were obtained from a woman aged 40 to 49 with Graves' ophthalmopathy.

This clonotype has at least ten counts. The chain links TRBV10-3 to TRBJ2-5; 7 bases are shared with TRBD2. The CDR3 runs 14 residues. CDR1 and CDR2 (germline): ENHRY, SYGVKD. Trimming took 6 bases from V and 4 from J; bases not matched to a gene: 8. CDR3 loop: CAIRGLGGGETQYF. CDR3 DNA: TGTGCCATCAGGGGACTGGGCGGGGGAGAGACCCAGTACTTC.

This clonotype was recorded once. A read error may explain this, as a much larger clone is one base away. The rearrangement joins TRBV29-1 to TRBJ2-7; TRBD2 aligns across 8 bases. Unmatched junction bases numbered 7, after V lost 5 bases and J lost 1 base. CDR1 is SQVTM, CDR2 ANQGSEA, per germline. The CDR3 spans 14 residues. CDR3 residues: CSVPRAGVSYEQYF. CDR3 DNA: TGCAGCGTTCCCCGAGCGGGAGTTTCCTACGAGCAGTACTTC.

Ten or more counts support this clonotype. This chain links TRBV29-1 with TRBJ2-3, with TRBD2 matching over 8 bases. Germline CDR1 and CDR2: SQVTM and ANQGSEA. CDR3 length: 16 amino acids. V trimming: 1 base; J trimming: 2 bases; junction bases outside the gene matches: 8. CDR3 DNA: TGCAGCGTTGAAGGGGGGTGGACTAGCAACACAGATACGCAGTATTTT. Amino acid sequence: CSVEGGWTSNTDTQYF.

This clonotype has at least ten counts. This chain links TRBV3-1 with TRBJ2-2; D gene uncertain. Germline CDR1 reads LGHDT; CDR2 reads YNNKEL (reference sequence). The germline V and J ends were trimmed by 1 base and 0 bases, with 12 bases remaining between them. The CDR3 loop spans 17 amino acids. Written as DNA, the CDR3 is TGTGCCAGCAGCCAAGCGCTGAGACTTACGAACACCGGGGAGCTGTTTTTT. The encoded protein is CASSQALRLTNTGELFF.

This clonotype has a handful of counts. The chain is built from TRBV6-2 or TRBV6-3 and TRBJ2-6; no firm D call. V lost 7 bases and J lost 1, with 5 bases in between. Germline V gene data show CDR1 as MNHEY and CDR2 as SVGEGT. This CDR3 contains 13 residues. The CDR3 spells CASKDSGANVLTF. CDR3 sequence (DNA): TGTGCCAGCAAGGATTCTGGGGCCAACGTCCTGACTTTC.

This clonotype has only a few counts. The gene calls are TRBV20-1 and TRBJ1-1; no definite D call. The CDR3 runs 14 residues. The germline V gene has CDR1 DFQATT and CDR2 SNEGSKA (reference sequence). The germline V and J ends were trimmed by 0 bases and 1 base, with 9 bases remaining between them. This CDR3 is CSARDPHQNTEAFF. CDR3 in DNA: TGCAGTGCTAGAGATCCACACCAGAACACTGAAGCTTTCTTT.

This clonotype was seen repeatedly, ten times or more. V usage is TRBV6-2 or TRBV6-3 and J usage is TRBJ2-2; D gene ambiguous. CDR1 is MNHEY, CDR2 SVGEGT, per germline. Trimming took 5 bases from V and 4 from J, leaving 5 bases between them. The CDR3 length is 12 residues. Written as DNA, the CDR3 is TGTGCCAGCAGTCAACCCACCGGGGAGCTGTTTTTT. Its translation is CASSQPTGELFF.

This clonotype has a count of ten or more. The gene calls are TRBV7-3 and TRBJ2-1; D gene unclear. The V and J ends lost 4 bases and 7 bases respectively, with 11 bases between them. The germline V gene encodes CDR1 SGHTA and CDR2 FQGTGA. This CDR3 comprises 13 residues. CDR3: CASSSRNGNEQFF. The DNA of the CDR3 is TGTGCCAGCAGCTCCCGTAACGGGAATGAGCAGTTCTTC.

This clonotype was detected only a few times. The chain couples TRBV10-3 to TRBJ2-5; 11 bases fit TRBD2. The V segment lost 4 bases and the J segment 2 bases; nucleotides outside the gene matches: 6. CDR3 size: 16 residues. The germline gives CDR1 ENHRY, CDR2 SYGVKD. The CDR3 nucleotides read TGTGCCATCAGTGCGGAACTAGCGGGGGAACAAGAGACCCAGTACTTC. Translation: CAISAELAGEQETQYF.

Many counts were recorded for this clonotype. The chain recombines TRBV3-1 with TRBJ2-2, with 8 nucleotides matching TRBD1. From germline, CDR1 is LGHDT and CDR2 YNNKEL (reference sequence). Trimming cost V 3 bases and J 2 bases; bases outside gene matches: 5. This CDR3 spans 16 amino acids. CDR3 protein: CASSHRQGRNTGELFF. CDR3 in DNA: TGTGCCAGCAGCCACAGACAGGGGCGTAACACCGGGGAGCTGTTTTTT.

The sample holds many counts of this clonotype. This sequence joins TRBV5-1 and TRBJ2-1; tentative D call: TRBD2 (5 bases). The V end lost 6 bases, the J end lost 6 bases, and 19 bases lay between the germline ends. Germline lookup yields CDR1 SGHRS and CDR2 YFSETQ. This CDR3 is 15 amino acids long. The CDR3 loop reads CASTAREVPANEQFF. In nucleotides, the CDR3 is TGCGCCAGCACGGCCCGGGAAGTCCCGGCCAATGAGCAGTTCTTC.

This chain links TRBV18 with TRBJ1-1; the D is unclear. Germline CDR1 reads KGHSH; CDR2 reads LQKENI. Trimming left V 3 bases short and J 1 base short, with 12 bases between. This CDR3 has 15 amino acids. CDR3 sequence: CASSPGLRTNTEAFF. The DNA of the CDR3 is TGTGCCAGCTCACCTGGACTGAGGACGAACACTGAAGCTTTCTTT.

In its sample, this clonotype was seen many times. The gene calls are TRBV4-2 and TRBJ2-3, with 10 bases matching TRBD2. The CDR3 has 16 residues. V was pared by 4 bases and J by 8 bases, with 12 bases of the junction left unmatched. In germline, CDR1 is LGHNA, CDR2 YNFKEQ. The CDR3 DNA is TGTGCCAGCAGCCGAGGGACTAGCGATATCCTTGGTACGCAGTATTTT. Its translation is CASSRGTSDILGTQYF.

This clonotype was observed a few times. V is TRBV12-3 or TRBV12-4 and J is TRBJ2-1; D gene uncertain. The CDR3 length is 13 residues. Trimming stripped 4 bases from V and 10 bases from J, with 14 bases between. The DNA of the CDR3 is TGTGCCAGCAGTTCCGGGTCCGGCGACGAGCAGTTCTTC. Amino acids: CASSSGSGDEQFF.

This clonotype was seen a handful of times. The rearrangement joins TRBV9 to TRBJ2-1, with a tentative D call TRBD2 (5 bases). V was cut by 0 bases and J by 0 bases, with 10 bases left in between. Germline-derived CDR1 and CDR2 are SGDLS and YYNGEE. The CDR3 runs 16 residues. The CDR3 DNA reads as TGTGCCAGCAGCGTAGGTAGCGACCTCTCCTACAATGAGCAGTTCTTC. It specifies CASSVGSDLSYNEQFF.

CDR3 sequence reads: CASSTLGGGNQPQHF. The CDR3 DNA reads as TGTGCCAGTAGTACCCTCGGAGGCGGCAATCAGCCCCAGCATTTT. V is TRBV19 and J is TRBJ1-5; the D is unclear. The CDR3 totals 15 residues. Germline V CDR1 and CDR2: LNHDA, SQIVND (reference sequence). V shed 4 bases and J shed 2 bases, with 12 bases lying between them.

This clonotype was seen repeatedly, ten times or more. As DNA, the CDR3 is TGTGCCAGCAGTGAGGGGACAGGAGATTCCAAAACCGCGGAGACCCAGTACTTC. Translated: CASSEGTGDSKTAETQYF. The chain joins TRBV6-1 to TRBJ2-5; 8 positions agree with TRBD1. The CDR3 is 18 residues long. Trimming took 3 bases from V and 5 from J; bases not matched to a gene: 17. Looked up from germline, CDR1 is MNHNS and CDR2 is SASEGT.

This clonotype appeared many times. The V gene is TRBV28, the J gene TRBJ2-5; D may match TRBD1 or TRBD2 (5 bases each). Germline assignment: CDR1 MDHEN and CDR2 SYDVKM. This CDR3 spans 14 amino acids. The V gene lost 5 bases and the J gene lost 5 bases, with 15 bases spanning the gap. CDR3 bases: TGTGCCAGCAGTCTCCCCGGGGACGGGGAGACCCAGTACTTC. Translating gives CASSLPGDGETQYF.

Details on this clonotype: A much bigger clone sits one base away, suggesting this may be a read error. The chain employs TRBV15 and TRBJ2-3; D is possibly TRBD2 (5 bases). V lost 0 bases and J 4 bases, leaving 8 bases between the germline ends. CDR1 LNHNV and CDR2 YYDKDF come from the germline V gene (reference sequence). This CDR3 region has 14 residues. This CDR3 is CATSREFSADTQYF. The CDR3 DNA sequence: TGTGCCACCAGCAGAGAATTTAGCGCAGATACGCAGTATTTT.

This clonotype was detected only a few times. The chain links TRBV6-5 to TRBJ1-1; 11 nucleotides align to TRBD1. The CDR3 runs 15 residues. V shed 2 bases, J shed 5 bases, and the junction held 4 bases outside the gene matches. The germline gives CDR1 MNHEY, CDR2 SVGAGI. The DNA for the CDR3 is TGTGCCAGCAGTTACGGACAGGGGGCGTTGACTGAAGCTTTCTTT. As protein: CASSYGQGALTEAFF.

This clonotype was picked up many times. This chain connects TRBV28 to TRBJ2-7; D may be TRBD1 (6 bases). Germline-derived CDR1 and CDR2 are MDHEN and SYDVKM. V lost 7 bases, J lost 5 bases, and 12 bases lay in between. The CDR3 totals 12 residues. The CDR3 region has the DNA TGTGCCAGCAACGTCAGGGGCAACGAGCAGTACTTC. As protein: CASNVRGNEQYF.

This clonotype occurred many times. V gene TRBV2 combines with J gene TRBJ1-1; 8 bases match TRBD1. The V gene end was trimmed by 10 bases and the J gene end by 7 bases; junction bases not matched to a gene: 8. This CDR3 has 12 residues. Germline CDR1 reads SNHLY; CDR2 reads FYNNEI. The CDR3 loop is CAITGGDGEAFF. CDR3 DNA: TGTGCCATTACAGGGGGGGACGGTGAAGCTTTCTTT.

The V gene is TRBV10-3, the J gene TRBJ2-1; D uncertain. V was trimmed by 2 bases and J by 0 bases, leaving 17 bases between them. The CDR3 length is 18 residues. Germline CDR1 reads ENHRY; CDR2 reads SYGVKD. CDR3 loop: CAISEPLLQSSSYNEQFF. The CDR3 nucleotides are TGTGCCATCAGTGAGCCCCTACTACAATCCAGCTCCTACAATGAGCAGTTCTTC.

This clonotype appeared many times. The chain uses TRBV12-3 or TRBV12-4 and TRBJ2-3, with 8 bases aligning to TRBD1. With 4 bases clipped from V and 1 base from J, the junction kept 13 bases outside the gene matches. This CDR3 region has 18 residues. Here the CDR3 reads CASSSQGAPVRGTDTQYF. CDR3 DNA: TGTGCCAGCAGTTCTCAGGGGGCTCCGGTCCGGGGCACAGATACGCAGTATTTT.

The rearrangement uses TRBV27 and TRBJ2-1; D remains ambiguous. The CDR3 totals 14 residues. V was cut by 7 bases and J by 6 bases, with 16 bases left in between. Germline CDR1 and CDR2: MNHEY and SMNVEV (reference sequence). For the CDR3, the DNA is TGTGCCAGCACTCGCGGAAATTCCCGCAATGAGCAGTTCTTC. It translates to CASTRGNSRNEQFF.